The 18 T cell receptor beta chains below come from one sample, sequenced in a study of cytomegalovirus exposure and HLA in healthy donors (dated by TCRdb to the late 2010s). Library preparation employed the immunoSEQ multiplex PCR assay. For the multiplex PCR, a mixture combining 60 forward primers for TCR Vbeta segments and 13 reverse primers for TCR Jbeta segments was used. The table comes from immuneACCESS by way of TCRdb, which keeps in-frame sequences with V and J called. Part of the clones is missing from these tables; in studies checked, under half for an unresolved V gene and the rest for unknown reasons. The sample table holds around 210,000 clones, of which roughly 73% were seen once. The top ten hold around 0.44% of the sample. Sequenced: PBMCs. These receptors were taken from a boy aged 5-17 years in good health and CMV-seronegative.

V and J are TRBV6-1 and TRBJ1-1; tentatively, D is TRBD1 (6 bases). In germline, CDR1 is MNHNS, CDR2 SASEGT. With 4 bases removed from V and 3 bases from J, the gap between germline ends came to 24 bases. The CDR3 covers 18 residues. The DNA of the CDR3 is TGTGCCAGCAGTGTGGGACATAGAGCAGGGACCCGTCACACTGAAGCTTTCTTT. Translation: CASSVGHRAGTRHTEAFF.

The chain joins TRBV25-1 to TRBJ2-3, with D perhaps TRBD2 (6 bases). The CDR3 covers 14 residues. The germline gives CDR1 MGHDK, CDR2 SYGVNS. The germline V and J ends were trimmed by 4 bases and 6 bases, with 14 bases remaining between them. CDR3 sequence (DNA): TGTGCCAGCAGTGTCGGAGACGGGGGTGATACGCAGTATTTT. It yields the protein CASSVGDGGDTQYF.

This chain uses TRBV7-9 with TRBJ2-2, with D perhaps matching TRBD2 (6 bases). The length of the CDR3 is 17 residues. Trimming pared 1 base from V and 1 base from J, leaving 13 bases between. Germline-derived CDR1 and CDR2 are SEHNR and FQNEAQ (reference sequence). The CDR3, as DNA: TGTGCCAGCAGCTTAGTTCTCGGAGGGCTGAACACCGGGGAGCTGTTTTTT. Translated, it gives CASSLVLGGLNTGELFF.

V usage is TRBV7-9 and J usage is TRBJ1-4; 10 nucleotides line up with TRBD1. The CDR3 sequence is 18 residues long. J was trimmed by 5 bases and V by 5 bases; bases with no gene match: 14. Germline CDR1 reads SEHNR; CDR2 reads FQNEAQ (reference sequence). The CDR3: CASSTTRNSGQGNEKLFF. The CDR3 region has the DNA TGTGCCAGCAGCACTACAAGGAACTCGGGACAGGGGAATGAAAAACTGTTTTTT.

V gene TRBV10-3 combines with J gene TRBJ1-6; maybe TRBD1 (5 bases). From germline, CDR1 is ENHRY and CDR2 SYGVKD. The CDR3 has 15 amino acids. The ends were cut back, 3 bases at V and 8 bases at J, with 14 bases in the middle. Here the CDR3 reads CAISDRDSEDSPLHF. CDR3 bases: TGTGCCATCAGTGACCGGGACTCGGAGGATTCACCCCTCCACTTT.

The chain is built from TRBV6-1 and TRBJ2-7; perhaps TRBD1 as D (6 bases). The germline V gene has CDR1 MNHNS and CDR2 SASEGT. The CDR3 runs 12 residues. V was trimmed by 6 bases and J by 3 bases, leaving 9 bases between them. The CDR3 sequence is CASRPDSYEQYF. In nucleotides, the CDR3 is TGTGCCAGCAGGCCGGACAGCTACGAGCAGTACTTC.

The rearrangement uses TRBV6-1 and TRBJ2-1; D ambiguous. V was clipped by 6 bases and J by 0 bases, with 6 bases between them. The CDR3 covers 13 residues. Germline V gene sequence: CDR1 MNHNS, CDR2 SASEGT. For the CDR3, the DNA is TGTGCCAGCAGGCGGAGCTCCTACAATGAGCAGTTCTTC. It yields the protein CASRRSSYNEQFF.

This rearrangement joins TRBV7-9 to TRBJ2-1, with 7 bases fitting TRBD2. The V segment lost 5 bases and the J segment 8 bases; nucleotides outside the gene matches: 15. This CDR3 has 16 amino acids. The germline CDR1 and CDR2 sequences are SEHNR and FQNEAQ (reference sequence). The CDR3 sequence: CASSPRTGGSVDEQFF. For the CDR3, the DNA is TGTGCCAGCAGCCCAAGGACTGGCGGGAGCGTGGATGAGCAGTTCTTC. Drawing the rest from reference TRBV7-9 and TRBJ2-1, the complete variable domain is DTGVSQNPRHKITKRGQNVTFRCDPISEHNRLYWYRQTLGQGPEFLTYFQNEAQLEKSRLLSDRFSAERPKGSFSTLEIQRTEQGDSAMYLCASSPRTGGSVDEQFFGPGTRLTVL.

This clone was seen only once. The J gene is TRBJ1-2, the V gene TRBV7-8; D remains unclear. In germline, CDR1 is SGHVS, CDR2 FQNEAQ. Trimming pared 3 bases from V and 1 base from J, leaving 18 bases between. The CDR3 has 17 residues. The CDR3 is CASSLSPTVQSNYGYTF. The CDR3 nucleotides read TGTGCCAGCAGCTTGTCTCCCACCGTACAGAGTAACTATGGCTACACCTTC.

The CDR3 reads CASSFKDRAVNTEAFF. In DNA, the CDR3 is TGTGCCAGCAGCTTTAAAGACAGGGCTGTGAACACTGAAGCTTTCTTT. The rearrangement uses TRBV5-5 and TRBJ1-1; TRBD1 matches at 7 bases. Germline CDR1 SGHKS, CDR2 YYEKEE (reference sequence). The CDR3 covers 16 residues. V was clipped by 2 bases and J by 0 bases; unmatched bases: 7.

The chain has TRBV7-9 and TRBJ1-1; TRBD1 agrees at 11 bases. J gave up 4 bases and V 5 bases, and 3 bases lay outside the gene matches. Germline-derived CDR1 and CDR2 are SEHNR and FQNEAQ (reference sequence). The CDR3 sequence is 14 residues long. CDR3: CASSRDRGITEAFF. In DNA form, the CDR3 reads TGTGCCAGCAGCCGGGACAGGGGGATCACTGAAGCTTTCTTT. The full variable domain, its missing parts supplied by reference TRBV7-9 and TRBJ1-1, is DTGVSQNPRHKITKRGQNVTFRCDPISEHNRLYWYRQTLGQGPEFLTYFQNEAQLEKSRLLSDRFSAERPKGSFSTLEIQRTEQGDSAMYLCASSRDRGITEAFFGQGTRLTVV.

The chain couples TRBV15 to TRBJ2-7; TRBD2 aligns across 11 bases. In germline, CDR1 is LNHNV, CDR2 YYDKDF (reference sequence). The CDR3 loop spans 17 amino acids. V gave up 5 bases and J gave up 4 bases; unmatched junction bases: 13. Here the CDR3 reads CATSRGRTTSGTYEQYF. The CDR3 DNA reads TGTGCCACCAGCCGGGGCAGAACGACTAGCGGGACGTACGAGCAGTACTTC.

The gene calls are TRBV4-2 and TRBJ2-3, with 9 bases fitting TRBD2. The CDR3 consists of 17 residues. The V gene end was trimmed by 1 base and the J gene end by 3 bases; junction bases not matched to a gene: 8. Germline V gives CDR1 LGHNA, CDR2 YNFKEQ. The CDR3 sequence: CASSQAGWAGGTDTQYF. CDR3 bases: TGTGCCAGCAGCCAAGCGGGCTGGGCGGGGGGGACAGATACGCAGTATTTT.

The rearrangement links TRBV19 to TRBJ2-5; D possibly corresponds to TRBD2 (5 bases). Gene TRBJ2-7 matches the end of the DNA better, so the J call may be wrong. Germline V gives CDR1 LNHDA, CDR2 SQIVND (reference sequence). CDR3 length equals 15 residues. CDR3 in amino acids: CASSIGPGESYEQYF. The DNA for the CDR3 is TGTGCCAGTAGTATAGGCCCCGGGGAGAGCTACGAGCAGTACTTC.

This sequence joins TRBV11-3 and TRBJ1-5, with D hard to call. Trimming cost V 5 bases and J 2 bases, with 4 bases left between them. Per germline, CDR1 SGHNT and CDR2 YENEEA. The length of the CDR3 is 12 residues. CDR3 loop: CASSQGNQPQHF. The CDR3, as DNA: TGTGCCAGCAGCCAGGGCAATCAGCCCCAGCATTTT. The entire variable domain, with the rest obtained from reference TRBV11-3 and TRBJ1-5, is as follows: EAGVVQSPRYKIIEKKQPVAFWCNPISGHNTLYWYLQNLGQGPELLIRYENEEAVDDSQLPKDRFSAERLKGVDSTLKIQPAELGDSAVYLCASSQGNQPQHFGDGTRLSIL.

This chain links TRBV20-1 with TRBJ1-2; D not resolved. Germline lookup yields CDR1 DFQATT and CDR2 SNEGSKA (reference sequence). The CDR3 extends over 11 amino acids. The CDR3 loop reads CSLGPGGGYTF. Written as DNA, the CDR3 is TGCAGCCTCGGCCCGGGAGGGGGCTACACCTTC.

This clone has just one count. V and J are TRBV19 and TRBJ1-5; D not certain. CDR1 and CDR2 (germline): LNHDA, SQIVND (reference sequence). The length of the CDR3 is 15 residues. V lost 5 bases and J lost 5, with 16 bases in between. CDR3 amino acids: CASSYSGSNYQPQHF. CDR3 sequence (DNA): TGTGCCAGTAGTTACTCAGGCTCTAATTATCAGCCCCAGCATTTT.

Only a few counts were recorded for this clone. CDR3 in DNA: TGCGCCAGCAGCTTGGACGGGAGCAATCAGCCCCAGCATTTT. It encodes CASSLDGSNQPQHF. This chain connects TRBV5-1 to TRBJ1-5; D not certain. Germline CDR1 reads SGHRS; CDR2 reads YFSETQ. The ends were cut back, 0 bases at V and 1 base at J, with 5 bases in the middle. The CDR3 sequence is 14 residues long.